A selection of T cell receptor beta chains follows, all from one sample in a study of blood T cell repertoires in COVID-19. Data came from immunoSEQ multiplex PCR; TCRdb stores just in-frame clones and leaves some out. The sample carries about 100,000 clones, about 82% recorded once. The sample was peripheral blood. Receptors originate from a man aged 45-65 years with active or convalescent COVID-19. Each CDR3 is given with its conserved first and last residue. The D gene is left open where the match is weak. Size values are once, few and many counts, or a class for expanded clones, and some rows have none.

TRBJ2-1 | . | TRBV5-1 | TRBD2 | TGCGCCAGCAGCCCACTAGCGGGAAATAAGAATGAGCAGTTCTTC | CASSPLAGNKNEQFF
TRBJ2-1 | once | TRBV6-5 | . | TGTGCCAGCAGTTACGGGGAGCGTGAGCAGTTCTTC | CASSYGEREQFF
TRBJ2-1 | once | TRBV12-3/TRBV12-4 | . | TGTGCCAGCGGGGAGTACAATGAGCAGTTCTTC | CASGEYNEQFF
TRBJ2-7 | once | TRBV5-1 | TRBD1 | TGCGCCAGCAAGCCGGGACAGGGGGCCCACGAGCAGTACTTC | CASKPGQGAHEQYF
TRBJ2-4 | . | TRBV24-1 | TRBD1 | TGTGCCACCTCTACAGGGGACCTAGCCAAAAACATTCAGTACTTC | CATSTGDLAKNIQYF
TRBJ1-6 | . | TRBV5-4 | . | TGTGCCAGCAGCTTGGAACAGGGAAATTCACCCCTCCACTTT | CASSLEQGNSPLHF
TRBJ1-2 | . | TRBV30 | TRBD1 | TGTGCCTGGACCTTAACAGGGGCCTATGGCTACACCTTC | CAWTLTGAYGYTF
TRBJ2-7 | . | TRBV5-4 | . | TGTGCCAGCACCTACTCAGGGGCAGGGGCGTGGGAGCAGTACTTC | CASTYSGAGAWEQYF
TRBJ1-4 | . | TRBV7-9 | TRBD1 | TGTGCCAGCAGCTTGGGAGACAGGGGGGGAACAAATGAAAAACTGTTTTTT | CASSLGDRGGTNEKLFF
TRBJ1-3 | . | TRBV15 | TRBD1 | TGTGCCACAAAGACAGGGAGCTCTGGAAACACCATATATTTT | CATKTGSSGNTIYF
TRBJ2-1 | . | TRBV5-1 | TRBD2 | TGCGCCAGCAGCTATTCATCCGAGACTAGCGGGATCTACAATGAGCAGTTCTTC | CASSYSSETSGIYNEQFF
TRBJ2-6 | . | TRBV9 | . | TGTGCCAGCAGCGCAGGGGCTGGGGCCAACGTCCTGACTTTC | CASSAGAGANVLTF
TRBJ1-4 | . | TRBV30 | TRBD1 | TGTGCCTGGAGCCTAGGGGGACAGGGGAATGAAAAACTGTTTTTT | CAWSLGGQGNEKLFF
TRBJ1-5 | . | TRBV6-4 | . | TGTGCCAGCAGCGCAGGACACAATCAGCCCCAGCATTTT | CASSAGHNQPQHF